Given below is one TCR beta chain in context. Its target is unknown. One junction end disagrees with the germline gene, perhaps due to a read error. Starting from 500 ng of total RNA, TCR beta cDNA was produced with a primer in the constant region. Employing slightly modified ARM-PCR, three nested multiplex PCR rounds were run, and these gave rise to the TCR beta libraries. The opening two PCR rounds, around 11 cycles each, paired TRBV1-TRBV30 forward primers with a C-beta reverse primer. TCRdb ran MiXCR on the multiplex PCR reads and lists one entry per CDR3 protein. Here the sample spans 100,000 to 150,000 distinct CDR3 sequences, roughly three fifths being singletons. These data belong to a study of tumor-infiltrating lymphocytes in primary liver carcinoma. Across the whole study: The neoplasms were of stage T1-T3 N0M0, with dimensions of 4.2 to 10 cm across.

The CDR3 runs to 13 residues. Per the germline V gene, CDR1 is SQVTM and CDR2 is ANQGSEA. Unsorted bulk tissue, about 19-31 mg of it, served as the source for co-extraction of RNA and DNA. Points from the study as a whole: Present in all five tumor regions were only about 8-24% of the top clones. The 250 largest clones made up significantly more of tumor than blood repertoires (p = 0.039).

The chain recombines TRBV29-1 with TRBJ2-2; no clear D. This clonotype was obtained from a woman in her fifties or sixties with primary liver carcinoma and hepatitis B virus infection. Sequencing was carried out using liver tumor tissue from sampling region 3. Subset noted: tumor region T3, left-lateral pole. The CDR3 bases are TGCAGCGTTGGAAACACGAACATCGGGGAGCTGTTTTTT. Translation gives CSVGNTNIGELFF.